The 15 T cell receptor beta chains reported below all come from one sample, sequenced in a study of blood T cell repertoires in COVID-19. Sequenced by immunoSEQ multiplex PCR; TCRdb stores in-frame clones only, minus some. This table holds about 270,000 clones, about 86% found once. Sequencing was carried out using peripheral blood. The receptors come from a woman aged 70-85 years with COVID-19, enrolled during active disease.

The chain uses TRBV6-5 and TRBJ2-7; TRBD1 matches 8 bases. The CDR3 contains 15 residues. Losses at the gene ends were 2 bases for V and 1 base for J; bases not matched to a gene: 4. The germline V gene encodes CDR1 MNHEY and CDR2 SVGAGI. Here the CDR3 DNA reads TGTGCCAGCAGTTACGGCAGGGGGCTGTCCTACGAGCAGTACTTC. Translated, it gives CASSYGRGLSYEQYF.

This rearrangement joins TRBV5-1 to TRBJ2-2; 10 positions match TRBD1. CDR1 is SGHRS and CDR2 is YFSETQ in the germline V gene. There are 16 residues in the CDR3. V was clipped by 3 bases and J by 4 bases; unmatched bases: 6. The DNA of the CDR3 is TGCGCCAGCAGCTGGCAGGGACAGGGGAGCACCGGGGAGCTGTTTTTT. This translates into CASSWQGQGSTGELFF. Filled out from reference TRBV5-1 and TRBJ2-2, the complete variable domain reads KAGVTQTPRYLIKTRGQQVTLSCSPISGHRSVSWYQQTPGQGLQFLFEYFSETQRNKGNFPGRFSGRQFSNSRSEMNVSTLELGDSALYLCASSWQGQGSTGELFFGEGSRLTVL.

V is TRBV6-6 and J is TRBJ1-1, with 7 bases aligning to TRBD1. This CDR3 contains 14 residues. Germline assignment: CDR1 MNHNY and CDR2 SVGAGI (reference sequence). Germline trimming cut 7 bases from V and 1 base from J; bases unmatched to any gene: 6. The CDR3 bases are TGTGCCAGCATCCGGACAGGAGAGAACACTGAAGCTTTCTTT. Translated, it gives CASIRTGENTEAFF.

V and J are TRBV6-5 and TRBJ1-3, with 9 bases matching TRBD1. The ends lost 7 bases at V and 8 bases at J; junction bases unmatched: 6. The CDR3 is 13 amino acids. Germline CDR1 is MNHEY and CDR2 is SVGAGI. CDR3 amino acids: CASKMTGGDTIYF. CDR3 DNA: TGTGCCAGCAAGATGACAGGGGGGGACACCATATATTTT.

The CDR3 reads CASNRGGDTGELFF. In nucleotides, the CDR3 is TGTGCCAGCAACCGAGGGGGGGACACCGGGGAGCTGTTTTTT. The V gene is TRBV6-5, the J gene TRBJ2-2; D may be TRBD2 (7 bases). CDR1 is MNHEY and CDR2 is SVGAGI in the germline V gene. The CDR3 has 14 residues. Trimming pared 7 bases from V and 3 bases from J, leaving 12 bases between.

CDR3 protein: CASSFGGADTQYF. The CDR3 DNA follows: TGTGCCAGCAGCTTTGGAGGGGCAGATACGCAGTATTTT. The rearrangement links TRBV11-3 to TRBJ2-3; D perhaps matches TRBD2 (6 bases). The CDR3 is made up of 13 amino acids. With 3 bases removed from V and 4 bases from J, the gap between germline ends came to 8 bases. Per the germline V gene, CDR1 is SGHNT and CDR2 is YENEEA.

The chain carries TRBV3-1 (or the pseudogene TRBV3-2) and TRBJ1-2; the match to TRBD1 covers 8 bases. The CDR3 covers 18 residues. The germline V gene has CDR1 LGHDT and CDR2 YNNKEL (reference sequence). The junction had 15 bases not matched to a gene; V was cut back by 6 bases and J by 0 bases. The CDR3 nucleotides read TGTGCCAGCAGTCCCACCCAGGCAGGGGGCATTGCTAACTATGGCTACACCTTC. It codes for CASSPTQAGGIANYGYTF.

The chain links TRBV15 to TRBJ1-5, with D perhaps matching TRBD1 (5 bases). The V and J ends lost 0 bases and 7 bases respectively, with 16 bases between them. The CDR3 extends over 16 amino acids. Germline CDR1 and CDR2: LNHNV and YYDKDF (reference sequence). The CDR3 reads CATSRDFGRDGQPQHF. CDR3 in DNA: TGTGCCACCAGCAGAGATTTCGGCAGGGATGGACAGCCCCAGCATTTT.

V is TRBV7-6 and J is TRBJ1-1; D call uncertain. V lost 3 bases and J 2 bases, leaving 7 bases between the germline ends. CDR1 and CDR2 (germline): SGHVS, FNYEAQ. This CDR3 contains 13 residues. The CDR3 nucleotides read TGTGCCAGCAGCTTCTCTCGTAACACTGAAGCTTTCTTT. Protein: CASSFSRNTEAFF.

CDR3 residues: CASSIGDRGLGEQFF. In nucleotides, the CDR3 is TGTGCCAGTAGTATAGGGGACAGGGGATTAGGTGAGCAGTTCTTC. The chain is built from TRBV19 and TRBJ2-1, with TRBD1 identical over 10 bases. Per the germline V gene, CDR1 is LNHDA and CDR2 is SQIVND (reference sequence). The CDR3 covers 15 residues. V shed 1 base and J 9 bases; nucleotides not matched to a gene: 6. Full variable domain (missing parts from reference TRBV19 and TRBJ2-1): DGGITQSPKYLFRKEGQNVTLSCEQNLNHDAMYWYRQDPGQGLRLIYYSQIVNDFQKGDIAEGYSVSREKKESFPLTVTSAQKNPTAFYLCASSIGDRGLGEQFFGPGTRLTVL.

The chain carries TRBV30 and TRBJ2-2; a weak D match, TRBD1 (5 bases). V lost 0 bases to trimming and J lost 4 bases, with 15 bases between them. The CDR3 consists of 16 residues. The germline V gene encodes CDR1 GTSNPN and CDR2 SVGIG (reference sequence). DNA of the CDR3: TGTGCCTGGAGTGTAGGGGCCTGGGAAGGCACCGGGGAGCTGTTTTTT. Translating gives CAWSVGAWEGTGELFF.

This chain links TRBV15 with TRBJ1-6; no reliable D call. Germline V gives CDR1 LNHNV, CDR2 YYDKDF (reference sequence). This CDR3 region has 9 residues. V lost 9 bases and J 11 bases, leaving 5 bases between the germline ends. CDR3 region: CATQTPLHF. The CDR3 bases are TGTGCCACACAAACACCCCTCCACTTT. Full variable domain (remainder filled in from reference TRBV15 and TRBJ1-6): DAMVIQNPRYQVTQFGKPVTLSCSQTLNHNVMYWYQQKSSQAPKLLFHYYDKDFNNEADTPDNFQSRRPNTSFCFLDIRSPGLGDTAMYLCATQTPLHFGNGTRLTVT.

V and J are TRBV7-9 and TRBJ1-6; maybe TRBD1 (6 bases). This CDR3 region has 14 residues. V was pared by 4 bases and J by 7 bases, with 11 bases between. The germline V gene has CDR1 SEHNR and CDR2 FQNEAQ (reference sequence). The DNA of the CDR3 is TGTGCCAGCAGCTCTCGGACAGACAATTCACCCCTCCACTTT. Its protein is CASSSRTDNSPLHF.

The chain recombines TRBV10-3 with TRBJ2-5, with 8 bases that match TRBD2. The CDR3 has 17 residues. Germline lookup yields CDR1 ENHRY and CDR2 SYGVKD. After removal of 10 bases from V and 2 bases from J, the junction contained 18 bases not matched to a gene. The CDR3 DNA reads as TGTGCCAGCGCCTCCTCCGGGGGGGTCCATGCGCAAGAGACCCAGTACTTC. Encoded protein: CASASSGGVHAQETQYF.

V is TRBV2 and J is TRBJ2-5; D perhaps matches TRBD1 (5 bases). This CDR3 has 12 amino acids. V lost 9 bases, J lost 3 bases, and 11 bases lay in between. Germline V gives CDR1 SNHLY, CDR2 FYNNEI. The CDR3 reads CASKGREETQYF. Here the CDR3 DNA reads TGTGCCAGTAAGGGCAGGGAAGAGACCCAGTACTTC.